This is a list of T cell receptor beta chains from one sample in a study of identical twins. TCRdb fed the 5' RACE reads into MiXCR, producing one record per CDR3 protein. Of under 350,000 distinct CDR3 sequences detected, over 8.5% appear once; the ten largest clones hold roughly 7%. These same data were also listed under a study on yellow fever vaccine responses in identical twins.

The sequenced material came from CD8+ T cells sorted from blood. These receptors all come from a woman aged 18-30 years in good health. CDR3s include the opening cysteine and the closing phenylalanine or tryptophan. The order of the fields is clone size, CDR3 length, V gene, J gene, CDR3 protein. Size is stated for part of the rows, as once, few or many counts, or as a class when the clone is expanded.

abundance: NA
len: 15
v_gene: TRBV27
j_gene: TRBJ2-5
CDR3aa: CASSPQDRGGETQYF

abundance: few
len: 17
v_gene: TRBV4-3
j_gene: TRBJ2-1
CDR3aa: CASSQEVPGGPRDEQFF

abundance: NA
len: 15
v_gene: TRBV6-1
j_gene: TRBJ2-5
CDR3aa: CASSELAGTKETQYF

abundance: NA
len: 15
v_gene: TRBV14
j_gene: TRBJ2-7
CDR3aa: CASSRGLVAVYEQYF

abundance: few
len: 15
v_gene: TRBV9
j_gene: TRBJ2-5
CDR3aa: CASSVVPGGQETQYF

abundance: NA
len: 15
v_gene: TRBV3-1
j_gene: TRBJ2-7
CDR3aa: CASSQSGGGPYEQYF

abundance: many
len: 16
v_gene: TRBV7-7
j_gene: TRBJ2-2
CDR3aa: CASSGPGQGRTGELFF

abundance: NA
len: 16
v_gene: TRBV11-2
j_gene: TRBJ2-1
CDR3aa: CASSIGRTHSYNEQFF

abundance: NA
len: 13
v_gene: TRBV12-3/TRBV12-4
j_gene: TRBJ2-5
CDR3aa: CASRRTALQTQYF

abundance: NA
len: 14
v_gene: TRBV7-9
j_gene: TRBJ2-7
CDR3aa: CASSSGTESYEQYF